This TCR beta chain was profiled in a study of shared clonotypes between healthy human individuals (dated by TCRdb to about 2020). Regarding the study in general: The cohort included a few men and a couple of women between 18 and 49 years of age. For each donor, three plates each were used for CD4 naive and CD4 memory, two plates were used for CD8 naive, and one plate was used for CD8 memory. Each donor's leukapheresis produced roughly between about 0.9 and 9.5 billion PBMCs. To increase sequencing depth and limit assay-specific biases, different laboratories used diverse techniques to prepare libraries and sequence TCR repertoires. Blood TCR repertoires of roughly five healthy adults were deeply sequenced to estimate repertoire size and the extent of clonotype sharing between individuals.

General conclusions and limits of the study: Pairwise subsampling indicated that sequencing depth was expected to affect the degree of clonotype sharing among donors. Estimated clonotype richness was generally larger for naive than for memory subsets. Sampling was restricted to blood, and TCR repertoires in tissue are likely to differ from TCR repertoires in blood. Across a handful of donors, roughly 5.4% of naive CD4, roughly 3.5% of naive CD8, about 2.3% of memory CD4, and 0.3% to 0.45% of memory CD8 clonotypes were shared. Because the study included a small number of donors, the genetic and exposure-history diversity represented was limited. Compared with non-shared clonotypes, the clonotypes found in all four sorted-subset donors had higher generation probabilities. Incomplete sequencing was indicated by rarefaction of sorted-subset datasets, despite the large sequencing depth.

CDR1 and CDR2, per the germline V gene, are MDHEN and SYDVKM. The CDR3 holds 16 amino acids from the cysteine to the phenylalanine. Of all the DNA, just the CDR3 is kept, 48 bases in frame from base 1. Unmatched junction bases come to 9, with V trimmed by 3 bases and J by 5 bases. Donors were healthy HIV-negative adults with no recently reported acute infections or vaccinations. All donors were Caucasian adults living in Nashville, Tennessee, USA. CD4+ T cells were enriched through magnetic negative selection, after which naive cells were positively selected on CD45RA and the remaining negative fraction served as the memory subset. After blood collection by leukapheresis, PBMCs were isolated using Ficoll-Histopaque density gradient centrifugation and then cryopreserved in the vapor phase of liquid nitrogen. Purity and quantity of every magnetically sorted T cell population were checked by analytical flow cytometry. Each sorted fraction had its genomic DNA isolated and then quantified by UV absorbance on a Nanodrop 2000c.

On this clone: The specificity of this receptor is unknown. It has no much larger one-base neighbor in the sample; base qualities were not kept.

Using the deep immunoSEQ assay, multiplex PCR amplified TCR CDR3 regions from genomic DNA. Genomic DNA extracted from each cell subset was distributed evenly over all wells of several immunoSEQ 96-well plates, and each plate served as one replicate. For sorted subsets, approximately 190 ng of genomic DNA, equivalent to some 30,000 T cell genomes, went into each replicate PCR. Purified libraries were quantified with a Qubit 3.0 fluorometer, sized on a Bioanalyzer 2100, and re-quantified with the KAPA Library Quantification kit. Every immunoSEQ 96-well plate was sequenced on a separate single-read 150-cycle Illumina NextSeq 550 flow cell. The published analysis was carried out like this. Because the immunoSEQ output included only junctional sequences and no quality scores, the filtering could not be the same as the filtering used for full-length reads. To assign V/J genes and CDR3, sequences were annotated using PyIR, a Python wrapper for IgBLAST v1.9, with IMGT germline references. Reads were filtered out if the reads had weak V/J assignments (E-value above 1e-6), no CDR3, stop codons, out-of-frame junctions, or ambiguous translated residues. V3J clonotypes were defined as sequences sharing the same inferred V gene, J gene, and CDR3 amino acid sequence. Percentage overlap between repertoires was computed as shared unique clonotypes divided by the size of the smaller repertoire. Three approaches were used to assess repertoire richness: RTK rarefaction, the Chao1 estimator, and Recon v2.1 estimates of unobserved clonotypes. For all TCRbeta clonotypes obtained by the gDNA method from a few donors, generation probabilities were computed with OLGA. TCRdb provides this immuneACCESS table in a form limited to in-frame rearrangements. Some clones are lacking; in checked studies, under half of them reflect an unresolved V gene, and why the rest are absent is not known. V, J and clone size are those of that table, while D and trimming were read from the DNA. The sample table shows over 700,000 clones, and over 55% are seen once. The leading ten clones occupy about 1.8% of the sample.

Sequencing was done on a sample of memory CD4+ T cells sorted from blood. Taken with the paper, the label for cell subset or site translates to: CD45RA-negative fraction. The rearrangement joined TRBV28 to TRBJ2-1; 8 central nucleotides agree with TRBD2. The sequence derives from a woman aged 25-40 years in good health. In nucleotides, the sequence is TGTGCCAGCAGTTTCTTCTCTAGCGGGCGACACAATGAGCAGTTCTTC. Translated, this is CASSFFSSGRHNEQFF.